The clone carrying this T cell receptor (beta chain) was observed a handful of times. The CDR3 runs 15 residues. The J segment lost 0 bases and the V segment lost 7 bases, leaving 4 bases of the junction unmatched. Germline CDR1 LGHNA, CDR2 YNFKEQ. Expressed TCRB transcripts were sequenced, since all the RNA that had been isolated was reverse transcribed. TCRdb's table, derived via immunoSEQ multiplex PCR, lists solely in-frame clones and lacks some. The table records 330,000 or so clones, 12% to 15% of them present only once. The single heparinised draw taken from each donor contained approximately 100 mL of blood on average. These data are taken from a study of beta chain features in type 1 diabetes.

Sample: central memory CD4+ T cells from blood. This TCR was sampled from a man younger than 40 in good health. The rearrangement links TRBV4-2 to TRBJ2-3; TRBD2 matches at 10 bases. CDR3 sequence (DNA): TGTGCCAGCAACAAAGCGGGAGGGAGCACAGATACGCAGTATTTT. Protein sequence: CASNKAGGSTDTQYF.